This T cell receptor (beta chain) was obtained from a study of T-cell reconstitution after alpha-beta-depleted transplantation in children. The J segment lost 2 bases and the V segment lost 3 bases, leaving 13 bases of the junction unmatched. CDR1 LGHDT and CDR2 YNNKEL come from the germline V gene (reference sequence). The CDR3 is 18 residues long. The library targeted TCRbeta and was prepared with unique molecular identifiers. Each CDR3 protein gets one entry after TCRdb re-called the PCR reads with MiXCR. The sample records hundreds of thousands of distinct CDR3 sequences, about an eighth being singletons.

The rearrangement links TRBV3-1 to TRBJ2-5; 9 nucleotides line up with TRBD2. This clonotype originated in a girl aged 2 to 9 with congenital amegakaryocytic thrombocytopenia, due to receive a stem cell transplant. Here the sequenced sample was PBMCs, taken before TCRalphabeta/CD19-depleted stem cell transplant. CDR3 region: CASSQETSGIRGQETQYF. The CDR3, as DNA: TGTGCCAGCAGCCAGGAGACTAGCGGCATAAGGGGGCAAGAGACCCAGTACTTC.